This entry lists 3 T cell receptor beta chains sequenced from one sample in a study of cytomegalovirus exposure and HLA in healthy donors. Primers included in the PCR were 60 Vbeta and 13 Jbeta primers. This table comes from immunoSEQ multiplex PCR, and its TCRdb copy is limited to in-frame clones, with some not included. Of more than 110,000 clones detected, about 78% appear once; the ten largest clones hold under 4.5%. The sample taken for sequencing was PBMCs. The receptors shown here come from a man younger than 30 in good health and CMV-seronegative.

The V call is TRBV7-3, the J call TRBJ2-3; 10 bases align to TRBD2. Germline V lookup: CDR1 SGHTA, CDR2 FQGTGA. This CDR3 spans 12 amino acids. Trimming removed 8 bases from V and 13 bases from J; junction bases left unmatched: 9. The CDR3 here is CASGASGGPKYF. As DNA, the CDR3 is TGTGCCAGCGGGGCTAGCGGGGGTCCAAAGTATTTT.

This chain connects TRBV5-4 to TRBJ2-5; 8 bases are a match to TRBD2. V shed 1 base, J shed 1 base, and the junction held 6 bases outside the gene matches. The CDR3 is 16 amino acids. CDR1 is SGHNT, CDR2 YYREEE, per germline (reference sequence). The chain's CDR3 is CASSLSASGPQETQYF. The CDR3 coding sequence is TGTGCCAGCAGCTTGTCGGCTAGCGGGCCCCAAGAGACCCAGTACTTC.

A few counts support this clone. The genes are TRBV6-1 and TRBJ2-7; 9 positions agree with TRBD1. Trimming removed 1 base from V and 4 bases from J; junction bases left unmatched: 5. The CDR3 has 15 amino acids. CDR1 MNHNS and CDR2 SASEGT come from the germline V gene. The CDR3 reads CASSEVGTGFYEQYF. The DNA for the CDR3 is TGTGCCAGCAGTGAAGTTGGGACAGGGTTTTACGAGCAGTACTTC.